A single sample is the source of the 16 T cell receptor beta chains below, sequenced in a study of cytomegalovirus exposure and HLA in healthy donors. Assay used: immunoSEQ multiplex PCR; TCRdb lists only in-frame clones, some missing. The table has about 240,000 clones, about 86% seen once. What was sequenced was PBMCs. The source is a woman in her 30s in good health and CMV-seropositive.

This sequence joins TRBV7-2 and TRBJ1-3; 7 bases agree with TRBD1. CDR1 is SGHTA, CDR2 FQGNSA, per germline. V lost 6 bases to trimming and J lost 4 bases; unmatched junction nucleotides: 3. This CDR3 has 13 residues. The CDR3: CASRPGGGNTIYF. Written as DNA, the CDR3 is TGTGCCAGCAGACCAGGGGGAGGAAACACCATATATTTT.

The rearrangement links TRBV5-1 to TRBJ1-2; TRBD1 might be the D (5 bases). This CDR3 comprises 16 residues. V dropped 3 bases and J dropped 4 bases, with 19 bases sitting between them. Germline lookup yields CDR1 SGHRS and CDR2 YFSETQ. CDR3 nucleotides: TGCGCCAGCAGCTCATCCTACGGCGGGGCTAGCTATGGCTACACCTTC. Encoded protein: CASSSSYGGASYGYTF.

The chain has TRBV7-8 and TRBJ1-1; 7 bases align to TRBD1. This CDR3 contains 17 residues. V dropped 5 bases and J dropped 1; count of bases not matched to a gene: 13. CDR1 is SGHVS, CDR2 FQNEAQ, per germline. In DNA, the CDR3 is TGTGCCAGCAGCCCCCAAAACAGGACAGGCCCGAACACTGAAGCTTTCTTT. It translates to CASSPQNRTGPNTEAFF.

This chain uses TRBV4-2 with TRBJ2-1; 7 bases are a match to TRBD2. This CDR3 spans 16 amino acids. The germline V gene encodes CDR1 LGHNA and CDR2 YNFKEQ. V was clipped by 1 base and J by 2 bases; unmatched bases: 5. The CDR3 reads CASSQGWEGPYNEQFF. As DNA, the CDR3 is TGTGCCAGCAGCCAAGGGTGGGAGGGCCCCTACAATGAGCAGTTCTTC.

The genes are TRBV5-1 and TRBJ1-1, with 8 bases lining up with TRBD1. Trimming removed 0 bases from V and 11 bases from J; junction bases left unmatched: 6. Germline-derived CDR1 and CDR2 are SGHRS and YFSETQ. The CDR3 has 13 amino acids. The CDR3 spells CASSLGTGWDAFF. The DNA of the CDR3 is TGCGCCAGCAGCTTGGGGACAGGGTGGGACGCTTTCTTT.

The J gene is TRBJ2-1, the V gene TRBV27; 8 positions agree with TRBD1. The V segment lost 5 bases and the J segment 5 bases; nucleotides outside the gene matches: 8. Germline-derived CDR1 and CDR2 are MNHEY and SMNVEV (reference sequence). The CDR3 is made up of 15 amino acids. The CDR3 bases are TGTGCCAGCAGTCTAACGGACAGGGCCAACAATGAGCAGTTCTTC. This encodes CASSLTDRANNEQFF.

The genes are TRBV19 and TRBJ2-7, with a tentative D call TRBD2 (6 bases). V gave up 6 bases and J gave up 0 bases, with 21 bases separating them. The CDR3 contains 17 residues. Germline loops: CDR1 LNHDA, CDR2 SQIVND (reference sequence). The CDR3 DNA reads TGTGCCAGTAGCCGGAGGGCGGGACCGAGGAGCTCCTACGAGCAGTACTTC. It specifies CASSRRAGPRSSYEQYF.

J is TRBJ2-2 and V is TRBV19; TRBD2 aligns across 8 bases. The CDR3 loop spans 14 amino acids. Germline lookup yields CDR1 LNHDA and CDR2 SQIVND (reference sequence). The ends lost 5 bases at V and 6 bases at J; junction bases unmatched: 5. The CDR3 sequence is CASSVGGGSGELFF. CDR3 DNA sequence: TGTGCCAGTAGTGTCGGGGGGGGATCCGGGGAGCTGTTTTTT.

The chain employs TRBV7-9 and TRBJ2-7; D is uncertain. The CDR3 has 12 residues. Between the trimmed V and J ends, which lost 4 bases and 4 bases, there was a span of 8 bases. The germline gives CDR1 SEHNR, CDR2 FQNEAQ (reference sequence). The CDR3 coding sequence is TGTGCCAGCAGCTCCACAGAGTACGAGCAGTACTTC. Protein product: CASSSTEYEQYF.

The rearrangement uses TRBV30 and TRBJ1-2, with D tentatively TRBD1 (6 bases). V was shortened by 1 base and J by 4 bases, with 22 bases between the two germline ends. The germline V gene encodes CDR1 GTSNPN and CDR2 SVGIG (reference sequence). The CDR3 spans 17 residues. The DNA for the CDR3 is TGTGCCTGGAGTGCTCCGGTTTGGTCAGGGGTTAGCTATGGCTACACCTTC. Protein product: CAWSAPVWSGVSYGYTF. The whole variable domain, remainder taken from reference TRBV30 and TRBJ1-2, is SQTIHQWPATLVQPVGSPLSLECTVEGTSNPNLYWYRQAAGRGLQLLFYSVGIGQISSEVPQNLSASRPQDRQFILSSKKLLLSDSGFYLCAWSAPVWSGVSYGYTFGSGTRLTVV.

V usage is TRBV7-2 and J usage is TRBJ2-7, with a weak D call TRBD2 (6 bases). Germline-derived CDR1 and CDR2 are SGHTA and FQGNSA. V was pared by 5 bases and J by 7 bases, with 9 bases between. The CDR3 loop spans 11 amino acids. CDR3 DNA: TGTGCCAGCAGCGCCGGGGGAGAGCAGTACTTC. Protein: CASSAGGEQYF.

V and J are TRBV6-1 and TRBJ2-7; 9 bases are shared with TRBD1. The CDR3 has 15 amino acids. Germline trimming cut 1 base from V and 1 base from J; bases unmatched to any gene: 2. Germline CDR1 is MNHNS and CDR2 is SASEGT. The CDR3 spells CASSEVGQGSYEQYF. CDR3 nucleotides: TGTGCCAGCAGTGAAGTGGGACAGGGTTCCTACGAGCAGTACTTC.

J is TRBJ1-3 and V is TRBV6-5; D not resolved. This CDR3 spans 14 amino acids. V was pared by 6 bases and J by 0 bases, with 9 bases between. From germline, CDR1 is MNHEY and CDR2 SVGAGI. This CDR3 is CASSSFLSGNTIYF. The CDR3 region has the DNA TGTGCCAGCAGCTCCTTCCTCTCTGGAAACACCATATATTTT.

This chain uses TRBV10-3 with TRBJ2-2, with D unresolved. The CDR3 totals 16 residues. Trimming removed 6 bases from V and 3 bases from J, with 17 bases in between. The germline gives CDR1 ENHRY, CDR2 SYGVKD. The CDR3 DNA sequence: TGTGCCATCAGAGCCACACCGGGTCTGGACACCGGGGAGCTGTTTTTT. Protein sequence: CAIRATPGLDTGELFF.

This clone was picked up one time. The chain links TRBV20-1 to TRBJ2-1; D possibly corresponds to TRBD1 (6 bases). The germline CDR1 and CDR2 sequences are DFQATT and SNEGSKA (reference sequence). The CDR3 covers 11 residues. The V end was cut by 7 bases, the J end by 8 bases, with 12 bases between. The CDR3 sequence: CSVPRGYEQFF. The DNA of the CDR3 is TGCAGTGTCCCCAGGGGCTATGAGCAGTTCTTC.

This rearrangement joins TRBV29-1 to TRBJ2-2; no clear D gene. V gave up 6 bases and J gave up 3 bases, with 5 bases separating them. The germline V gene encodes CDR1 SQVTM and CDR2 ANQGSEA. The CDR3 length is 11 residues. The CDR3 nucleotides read TGCAGCGTCGTCGACACCGGGGAGCTGTTTTTT. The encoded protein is CSVVDTGELFF.